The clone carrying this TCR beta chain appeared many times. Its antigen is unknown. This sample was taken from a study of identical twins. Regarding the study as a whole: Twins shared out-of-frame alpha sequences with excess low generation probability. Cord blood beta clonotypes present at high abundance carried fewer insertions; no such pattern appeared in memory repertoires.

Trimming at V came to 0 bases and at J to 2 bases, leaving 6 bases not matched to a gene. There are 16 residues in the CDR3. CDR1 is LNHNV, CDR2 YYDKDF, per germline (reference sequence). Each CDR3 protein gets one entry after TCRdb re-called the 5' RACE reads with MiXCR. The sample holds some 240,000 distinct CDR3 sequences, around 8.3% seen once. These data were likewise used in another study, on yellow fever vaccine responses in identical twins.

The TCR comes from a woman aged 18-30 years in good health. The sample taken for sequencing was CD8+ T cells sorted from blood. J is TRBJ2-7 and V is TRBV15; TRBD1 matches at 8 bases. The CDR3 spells CATSRDLAGGTYEQYF. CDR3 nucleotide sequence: TGTGCCACCAGCAGAGATTTGGCAGGGGGCACCTACGAGCAGTACTTC.